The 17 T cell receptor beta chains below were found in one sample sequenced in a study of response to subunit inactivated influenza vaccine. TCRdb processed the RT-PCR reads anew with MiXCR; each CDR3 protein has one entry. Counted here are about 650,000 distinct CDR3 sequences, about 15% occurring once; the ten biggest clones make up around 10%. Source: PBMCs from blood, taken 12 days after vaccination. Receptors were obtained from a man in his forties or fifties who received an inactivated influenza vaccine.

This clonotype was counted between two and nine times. The CDR3 spells CASSLEGTSARELFF. The CDR3 DNA reads TGTGCCAGCAGCTTAGAGGGGACCTCGGCCAGGGAGCTGTTTTTT. The chain is built from TRBV7-2 and TRBJ2-2; D is possibly TRBD1 or TRBD2 (5 bases each). This CDR3 has 15 amino acids. The germline V gene has CDR1 SGHTA and CDR2 FQGNSA. The ends were cut back, 1 base at V and 9 bases at J, with 15 bases in the middle. Together with reference TRBV7-2 and TRBJ2-2, the CDR3 gives the full variable domain: GAGVSQSPSNKVTEKGKDVELRCDPISGHTALYWYRQSLGQGLEFLIYFQGNSAPDKSGLPSDRFSAERTGGSVSTLTIQRTQQEDSAVYLCASSLEGTSARELFFGEGSRLTVL.

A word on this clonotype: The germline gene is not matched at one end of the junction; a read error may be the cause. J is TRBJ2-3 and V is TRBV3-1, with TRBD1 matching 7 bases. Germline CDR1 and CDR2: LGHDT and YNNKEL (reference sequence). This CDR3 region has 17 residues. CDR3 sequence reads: CASTQAQTGHNTDTQYF. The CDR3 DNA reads TGTGCCAGCACCCAAGCGCAGACAGGGCATAACACAGATACGCAGTATTTT.

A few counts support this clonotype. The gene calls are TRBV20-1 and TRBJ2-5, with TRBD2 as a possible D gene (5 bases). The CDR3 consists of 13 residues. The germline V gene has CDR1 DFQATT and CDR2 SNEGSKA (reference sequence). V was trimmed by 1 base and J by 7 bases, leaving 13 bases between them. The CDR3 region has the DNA TGCAGTGCTAGAGGCTTGGGAGAGGGGACCCAGTACTTC. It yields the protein CSARGLGEGTQYF.

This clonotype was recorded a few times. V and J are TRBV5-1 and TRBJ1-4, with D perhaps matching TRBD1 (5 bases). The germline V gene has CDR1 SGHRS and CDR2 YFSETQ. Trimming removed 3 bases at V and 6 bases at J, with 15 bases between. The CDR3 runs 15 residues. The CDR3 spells CASSSGTLDYEKLFF. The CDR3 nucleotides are TGCGCCAGCAGCTCCGGGACCCTGGATTATGAAAAACTGTTTTTT.

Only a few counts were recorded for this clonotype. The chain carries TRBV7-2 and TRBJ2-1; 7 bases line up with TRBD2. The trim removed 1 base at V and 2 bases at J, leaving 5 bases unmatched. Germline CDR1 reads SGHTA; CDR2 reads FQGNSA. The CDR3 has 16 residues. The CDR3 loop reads CASSLGAGVAYNEQFF. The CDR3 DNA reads TGTGCCAGCAGCTTAGGGGCGGGAGTAGCCTACAATGAGCAGTTCTTC.

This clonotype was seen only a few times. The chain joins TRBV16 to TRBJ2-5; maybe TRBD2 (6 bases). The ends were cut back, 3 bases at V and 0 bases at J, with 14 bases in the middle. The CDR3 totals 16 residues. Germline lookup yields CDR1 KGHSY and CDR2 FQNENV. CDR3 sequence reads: CASSHLYRGNQETQYF. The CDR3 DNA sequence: TGTGCCAGCAGCCACCTCTACCGGGGGAACCAAGAGACCCAGTACTTC.

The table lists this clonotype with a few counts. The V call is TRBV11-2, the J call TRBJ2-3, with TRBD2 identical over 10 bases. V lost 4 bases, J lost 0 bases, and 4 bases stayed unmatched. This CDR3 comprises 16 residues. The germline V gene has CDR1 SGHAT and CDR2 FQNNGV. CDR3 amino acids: CASSSLAGVSTDTQYF. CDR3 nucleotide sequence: TGTGCCAGCAGCTCCCTAGCGGGAGTCAGCACAGATACGCAGTATTTT. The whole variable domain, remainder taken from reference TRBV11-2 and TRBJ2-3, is EAGVAQSPRYKIIEKRQSVAFWCNPISGHATLYWYQQILGQGPKLLIQFQNNGVVDDSQLPKDRFSAERLKGVDSTLKIQPAKLEDSAVYLCASSSLAGVSTDTQYFGPGTRLTVL.

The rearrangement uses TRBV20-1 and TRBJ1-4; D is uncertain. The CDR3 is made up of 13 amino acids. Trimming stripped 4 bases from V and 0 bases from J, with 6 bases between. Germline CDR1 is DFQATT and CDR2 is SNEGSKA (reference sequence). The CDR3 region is CSATEATNEKLFF. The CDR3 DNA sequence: TGCAGTGCTACCGAAGCAACTAATGAAAAACTGTTTTTT.

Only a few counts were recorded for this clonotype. The CDR3 sequence is CASSPFLIETQYF. For the CDR3, the DNA is TGTGCCAGCAGCCCTTTCCTAATAGAGACCCAGTACTTC. The V gene is TRBV7-6, the J gene TRBJ2-5; D gene unclear. Germline V CDR1 and CDR2: SGHVS, FNYEAQ. CDR3 length: 13 amino acids. Trimming left V 5 bases short and J 4 bases short, with 11 bases between.

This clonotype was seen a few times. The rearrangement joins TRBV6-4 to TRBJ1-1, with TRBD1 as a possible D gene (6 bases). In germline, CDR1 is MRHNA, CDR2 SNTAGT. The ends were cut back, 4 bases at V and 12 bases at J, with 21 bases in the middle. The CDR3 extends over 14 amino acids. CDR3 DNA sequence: TGTGCCAGCAGTGCCTCCCTTGGGGGGGGCGTTTCTTTCTTT. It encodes CASSASLGGGVSFF.

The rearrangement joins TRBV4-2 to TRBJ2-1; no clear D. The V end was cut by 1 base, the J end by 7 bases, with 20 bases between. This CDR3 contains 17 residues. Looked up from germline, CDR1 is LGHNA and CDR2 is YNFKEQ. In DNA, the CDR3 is TGTGCCAGCAGCCAAGTTGCTAGGGCGAGAGGTCGGAATGAGCAGTTCTTC. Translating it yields CASSQVARARGRNEQFF.

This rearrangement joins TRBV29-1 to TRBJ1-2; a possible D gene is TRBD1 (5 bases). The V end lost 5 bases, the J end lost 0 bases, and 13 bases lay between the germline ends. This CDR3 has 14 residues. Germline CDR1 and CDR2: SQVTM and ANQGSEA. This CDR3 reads CSVLYRGANYGYTF. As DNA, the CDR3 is TGCAGCGTTTTATACCGGGGCGCTAACTATGGCTACACCTTC.

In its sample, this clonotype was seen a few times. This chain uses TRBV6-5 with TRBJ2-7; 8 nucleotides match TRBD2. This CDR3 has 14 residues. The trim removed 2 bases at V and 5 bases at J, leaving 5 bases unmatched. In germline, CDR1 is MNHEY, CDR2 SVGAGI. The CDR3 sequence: CASSYVRGGNEQYF. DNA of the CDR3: TGTGCCAGCAGTTACGTTCGGGGGGGAAACGAGCAGTACTTC.

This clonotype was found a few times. The CDR3 here is CASSPRTETWGKLFF. The DNA of the CDR3 is TGCGCCAGCAGCCCCCGGACGGAAACTTGGGGAAAACTGTTTTTT. J is TRBJ1-4 and V is TRBV4-3; no definite D call. Germline assignment: CDR1 LGHNA and CDR2 YSLEER. V gave up 4 bases and J gave up 10 bases, with 19 bases separating them. This CDR3 is 15 amino acids long.

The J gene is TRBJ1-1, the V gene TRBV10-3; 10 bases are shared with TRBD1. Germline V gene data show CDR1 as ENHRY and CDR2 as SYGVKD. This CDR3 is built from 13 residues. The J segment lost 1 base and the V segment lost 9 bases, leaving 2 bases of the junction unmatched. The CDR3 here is CAIRDRGNTEAFF. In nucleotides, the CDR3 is TGTGCCATTCGGGACAGGGGGAACACTGAAGCTTTCTTT.

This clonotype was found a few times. CDR3 DNA: TGTGCCAGCAGCTCCCGTGCGGGCTTCAATGAGCAGTTCTTC. Translated, it gives CASSSRAGFNEQFF. The chain employs TRBV7-9 and TRBJ2-1, with D possibly TRBD2 on 5 matching bases. CDR1 is SEHNR and CDR2 is FQNEAQ in the germline V gene (reference sequence). The V end was cut by 4 bases, the J end by 6 bases, with 13 bases between. The CDR3 length is 14 residues.

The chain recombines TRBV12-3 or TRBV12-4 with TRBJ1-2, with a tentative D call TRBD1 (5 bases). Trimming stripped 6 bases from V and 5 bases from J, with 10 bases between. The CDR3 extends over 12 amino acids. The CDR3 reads CASRRTPYGYTF. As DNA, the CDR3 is TGTGCCAGCAGGAGGACACCTTATGGCTACACCTTC.